This T cell receptor (beta chain) derives from a study of blood T cells in healthy people across ages. Sample-barcoded 5' priming and a J-beta primer mix drove a second PCR of roughly 6 to 12 cycles. TCRdb ran MiXCR on the 5' RACE reads and lists one entry per CDR3 protein. Of more than 550,000 distinct CDR3 sequences listed, about 20% are singletons. The CDR3 length is 15 residues. J lost 5 bases, V lost 0 bases, and 5 bases had no gene match. CDR1 is DFQATT, CDR2 SNEGSKA, per germline (reference sequence). The material sequenced was blood. The source of this sequence is a man aged 70-80 years in good health. The V gene is TRBV20-1, the J gene TRBJ2-2, with 8 bases matching TRBD2. The CDR3 here is CSARDGRLATGELFF. In nucleotides, the CDR3 is TGCAGTGCTAGAGACGGTCGACTAGCGACCGGGGAGCTGTTTTTT.